The clone carrying this TCR beta chain came up once. Study processing details: Reference gene primer amplification yielded estimated nucleated cell counts. Sequencing was performed with immunoSEQ multiplex PCR; in TCRdb, only in-frame clones are kept and a portion is missing. The V and J calls and clone size are taken from that table; D and trimming were inferred from the DNA. The table has roughly 250,000 clones, more than 70% seen once. Germline V CDR1 and CDR2: SGHTA, FQGNSA. Trimming removed 3 bases from V and 4 bases from J, with 9 bases in between. This CDR3 has 13 residues. This specimen belongs to a study of blood T cell repertoires in COVID-19. On the study more broadly: PBMCs, B-cell-depleted T cells, or T cells were the source of the cDNA or gDNA that made up the material.

This chain links TRBV7-2 with TRBJ1-1, with TRBD1 as a possible D gene (6 bases). Sequenced: peripheral blood. This sequence was found in a woman aged 40 to 55 who had recovered from COVID-19. The CDR3 DNA follows: TGTGCCAGCAGCTTCCAACAGGGCACTGAAGCTTTCTTT. This encodes CASSFQQGTEAFF.